The source of this T cell receptor beta chain is a study of blood T cell repertoires in COVID-19. Study-wide context: The United States, Italy and Spain were the sources of the acute and convalescent COVID-19 samples.

Authors' processing steps: The assay estimated nucleated cells by amplifying reference gene primers. Sequencing used immunoSEQ multiplex PCR; TCRdb keeps in-frame clones, though not all of them. V and J calls and clone size are given by that table; D and trimming were obtained from the DNA. The profile covers about 150,000 clones, with 75% to 85% appearing a single time and around 5% taken by the ten largest. V was clipped by 4 bases and J by 4 bases; unmatched bases: 13. CDR3 length equals 17 residues. Germline CDR1 reads LNHDA; CDR2 reads SQIVND (reference sequence). The sample comprised peripheral blood. The clonotype originates from a woman between 45 and 60 years old with acute or convalescent COVID-19. The chain employs TRBV19 and TRBJ2-1; TRBD1 agrees at 7 bases. The CDR3, as DNA: TGTGCCAGTAGTAGTATGGGACGGGACAGAAGTTACAATGAGCAGTTCTTC. Protein: CASSSMGRDRSYNEQFF.